This T cell receptor beta chain is drawn from a study of glioma-infiltrating T cells after dendritic cell vaccination. The CDR3 totals 13 residues. CDR1 is SGHTA and CDR2 is FQGTGA in the germline V gene. V was trimmed by 5 bases and J by 5 bases, leaving 12 bases between them. The time point is: after dendritic cell vaccination, including at tumor progression/relapse. Data came from immunoSEQ multiplex PCR; TCRdb stores just in-frame clones and leaves some out. The repertoire holds about 91,000 clones, around four fifths seen once, with roughly 2.1% in the top ten. Source: blood, taken after dendritic cell vaccination. V usage is TRBV7-3 and J usage is TRBJ1-2; weak D call: TRBD1 (6 bases). The sequence derives from a human donor with glioblastoma. CDR3 protein: CASSPGTQYGYTF. CDR3 in DNA: TGTGCCAGCAGCCCCGGGACACAATATGGCTACACCTTC.